The present entry profiles one TCR beta chain with its context. Participant ages covered roughly 18 to 90 years across about 25 US areas. This record comes from a study of blood T cell repertoires in COVID-19. About the study: Sources were T cells, B-cell-depleted T cells, or PBMCs; the material itself was cDNA or gDNA.

Repertoires were generated with immunoSEQ multiplex PCR, while TCRdb's copy carries only in-frame clones and drops some. The sample yields about 250,000 clones, 70% to 90% seen once. Germline CDR1 is MNHEY and CDR2 is SVGEGT. The CDR3 loop spans 17 amino acids. The V and J ends lost 5 bases and 3 bases, in that order; junction bases with no gene match: 6. This sequence was found in a woman between 50 and 59 years old who had recovered from COVID-19. The chain recombines TRBV6-2 or TRBV6-3 with TRBJ2-2; TRBD2 matches at 13 bases. Sequencing was done on a sample of PBMCs or T cells enriched from blood (not recorded which). The CDR3: CASSRTSGSWDTGELFF. Here the CDR3 DNA reads TGTGCCAGCAGTCGGACTAGCGGGAGTTGGGACACCGGGGAGCTGTTTTTT.